This section outlines one T cell receptor (beta chain) sequence together with its context. What it binds is unknown. The entry originates in a study of OX40 agonist ivuxolimab in advanced cancers. About the research overall: Aged roughly 23 to 85 with a mean of 60 years, they were around 85% male. One hepatocellular carcinoma and a couple of cutaneous melanoma patients partially responded.

This CDR3 is 11 amino acids long. Germline V gene data show CDR1 as DFQATT and CDR2 as SNEGSKA (reference sequence). The V and J ends lost 6 bases and 8 bases respectively, with 13 bases between them. With autoimmune disease history or systemic immunosuppression, patients were excluded. Overall study results and limits: On average, CD8+ T cells had more expanded clones than CD4+.

Data came from immunoSEQ multiplex PCR; TCRdb stores just in-frame clones and leaves some out. This sample has fewer than 75,000 clones; 70% to 90% occur once, and the top ten carry 0.61%. This receptor was obtained from an adult with an advanced solid tumor such as melanoma, head and neck, liver or kidney cancer. J is TRBJ1-2 and V is TRBV20-1; possibly TRBD1 for D (5 bases). The material was CD4+ or CD8+ T cells sorted from blood, obtained in a trial of the OX40 agonist ivuxolimab. CDR3 in DNA: TGCAGTGCCGAGTGGGGGTACGGCTACACCTTC. Amino acids: CSAEWGYGYTF.